This T cell receptor beta chain stems from a study of OX40 agonist ivuxolimab in advanced cancers. This clone was seen a few times. The data were produced by immunoSEQ multiplex PCR, yet TCRdb's version contains in-frame clones alone and is incomplete. This sample has under 15,000 clones, with about 77% found just once. The CDR3 length is 16 residues. V dropped 8 bases and J dropped 8; count of bases not matched to a gene: 13. Looked up from germline, CDR1 is MDHEN and CDR2 is SYDVKM. The source is an adult with an advanced solid tumor such as melanoma, head and neck, liver or kidney cancer. The chain combines TRBV28 with TRBJ2-1; 12 nucleotides line up with TRBD2. The input for sequencing was CD4+ or CD8+ T cells sorted from blood, taken in a trial of the OX40 agonist ivuxolimab. CDR3 DNA: TGTGCCAGCTCTCTACTCAGACTAGCGGGAGAGGATGAGCAGTTCTTC. This codes for CASSLLRLAGEDEQFF. Filled out from reference TRBV28 and TRBJ2-1, the complete variable domain reads DVKVTQSSRYLVKRTGEKVFLECVQDMDHENMFWYRQDPGLGLRLIYFSYDVKMKEKGDIPEGYSVSREKKERFSLILESASTNQTSMYLCASSLLRLAGEDEQFFGPGTRLTVL.